A single sample is the source of the 21 T cell receptor beta chains below, sequenced in a study of shared clonotypes between healthy human individuals. This table comes from immunoSEQ multiplex PCR, and its TCRdb copy is limited to in-frame clones, with some not included. The sample holds about 770,000 clones, approximately 72% seen once. The sample taken for sequencing was memory CD4+ T cells sorted from blood. The subset denotes: CD45RA-negative fraction. These receptors were taken from a woman in her twenties or thirties in good health.

V gene TRBV9 combines with J gene TRBJ1-4, with no clear D. V lost 6 bases and J 5 bases, leaving 14 bases between the germline ends. The CDR3 has 14 residues. Per the germline V gene, CDR1 is SGDLS and CDR2 is YYNGEE. CDR3 nucleotide sequence: TGTGCCAGCACCCCGACCCCCGGGAATGAAAAACTGTTTTTT. This encodes CASTPTPGNEKLFF.

Of note for this clone: A single base separates this from a much larger clone, so it may be a read error. The V call is TRBV11-1, the J call TRBJ2-7; D is unresolved. Germline assignment: CDR1 SGHAT and CDR2 FQDESV (reference sequence). The CDR3 contains 14 residues. Here the CDR3 DNA reads TGTACCAGCACCTACCAGAGAGACTCCTACGAGCAGTACTTC. It codes for CTSTYQRDSYEQYF. The complete variable domain, with remaining parts taken from reference TRBV11-1 and TRBJ2-7, reads EAEVAQSPRYKITEKSQAVAFWCDPISGHATLYWYRQILGQGPELLVQFQDESVVDDSQLPKDRFSAERLKGVDSTLKIQPAELGDSAMYLCTSTYQRDSYEQYFGPGTRLTVT.

The rearrangement uses TRBV5-1 and TRBJ2-2; no clear D gene. CDR3 length: 15 amino acids. Germline CDR1 SGHRS, CDR2 YFSETQ. V was trimmed by 0 bases and J by 6 bases, leaving 12 bases between them. The CDR3 region has the DNA TGCGCCAGCAGCTTGGTCTCAACGACGCCCGGGGAGCTGTTTTTT. Its protein product is CASSLVSTTPGELFF. Combining the CDR3 with reference TRBV5-1 and TRBJ2-2 gives the whole variable domain KAGVTQTPRYLIKTRGQQVTLSCSPISGHRSVSWYQQTPGQGLQFLFEYFSETQRNKGNFPGRFSGRQFSNSRSEMNVSTLELGDSALYLCASSLVSTTPGELFFGEGSRLTVL.

This clone appeared many times. Within the sample, other DNA sequences also encode this same CDR3. The chain combines TRBV7-3 with TRBJ2-1, with a weak D call TRBD2 (6 bases). The germline gives CDR1 SGHTA, CDR2 FQGTGA. Trimming cost V 3 bases and J 3 bases, with 12 bases left between them. The CDR3 runs to 15 residues. In nucleotides, the CDR3 is TGTGCCAGCAGCTTGGGTAGCGGCAACTACAATGAGCAGTTCTTC. Translating it yields CASSLGSGNYNEQFF.

The chain uses TRBV2 and TRBJ2-5; a weak D match, TRBD2 (6 bases). V was trimmed by 4 bases and J by 5 bases, leaving 11 bases between them. This CDR3 has 13 residues. Germline V gene sequence: CDR1 SNHLY, CDR2 FYNNEI. CDR3 nucleotide sequence: TGTGCCAGCAGTGGGGCTAGCGAGGAGACCCAGTACTTC. It codes for CASSGASEETQYF.

The chain combines TRBV21-1 with TRBJ2-3; TRBD2 is taken as the D call from the table, unchecked against the DNA. TRBV21-1 is annotated as a pseudogene. CDR3 length equals 18 residues. The CDR3 is CASSKEAPTSGRTDTQYF. The CDR3 DNA is TGTGCCAGCAGCAAGGAGGCCCCTACTAGCGGGAGAACAGATACGCAGTATTTT.

This clone turned up a few times. This chain links TRBV5-6 with TRBJ1-1; no definite D call. Germline CDR1 SGHDT, CDR2 YYEEEE. V was clipped by 2 bases and J by 5 bases, with 13 bases between them. This CDR3 spans 14 amino acids. The CDR3, as DNA: TGTGCCAGCAGCTTTGGGGATCGGCGGACTGAAGCTTTCTTT. It encodes CASSFGDRRTEAFF.

The chain combines TRBV29-1 with TRBJ2-3; D unresolved. Germline V gene lookup returns CDR1 SQVTM and CDR2 ANQGSEA. The V and J ends lost 4 bases and 4 bases respectively, with 12 bases between them. The CDR3 extends over 13 amino acids. The CDR3 DNA reads as TGCAGCGTTGGGTTCGGTGGGCCAGATACGCAGTATTTT. It encodes CSVGFGGPDTQYF.

V gene TRBV7-2 combines with J gene TRBJ2-1; D gene unclear. CDR3 size: 15 residues. The V and J ends lost 0 bases and 0 bases respectively, with 6 bases between them. Germline CDR1 reads SGHTA; CDR2 reads FQGNSA. The chain's CDR3 is CASSLAFSSYNEQFF. The CDR3 coding sequence is TGTGCCAGCAGCTTAGCGTTCAGCTCCTACAATGAGCAGTTCTTC.

In the case of this clone: Other DNA sequences from this sample encode an identical CDR3 as well. The chain has TRBV11-3 and TRBJ2-1; TRBD2 matches 8 bases. The CDR3 sequence is 17 residues long. With 0 bases clipped from V and 4 bases from J, the junction kept 8 bases outside the gene matches. The germline V gene encodes CDR1 SGHNT and CDR2 YENEEA. CDR3 nucleotide sequence: TGTGCCAGCAGCTTAGATTCCGGGGCGGGAGGATACAATGAGCAGTTCTTC. Protein: CASSLDSGAGGYNEQFF.

This rearrangement joins TRBV10-3 to TRBJ2-2; D possibly corresponds to TRBD2 (5 bases). V dropped 6 bases and J dropped 4 bases, with 12 bases sitting between them. The CDR3 consists of 14 residues. The germline V gene has CDR1 ENHRY and CDR2 SYGVKD. This CDR3 is CAIRDSGTTGELFF. In nucleotides, the CDR3 is TGTGCCATCAGGGACTCAGGTACCACCGGGGAGCTGTTTTTT.

In its sample, this clone was seen once. V gene TRBV10-3 combines with J gene TRBJ2-3, with unresolved D. The CDR3 extends over 15 amino acids. The V end lost 3 bases, the J end lost 0 bases, and 10 bases lay between the germline ends. In germline, CDR1 is ENHRY, CDR2 SYGVKD. The CDR3 nucleotides are TGTGCCATCAGTGAAGAGGCTACTAGCACAGATACGCAGTATTTT. It encodes CAISEEATSTDTQYF.

This clone showed up just a few times. The chain couples TRBV19 to TRBJ1-4; 8 bases are shared with TRBD1. The V gene end was trimmed by 6 bases and the J gene end by 7 bases; junction bases not matched to a gene: 7. CDR3 length: 14 residues. Germline CDR1 and CDR2: LNHDA and SQIVND (reference sequence). The CDR3 sequence: CASSGQGRSEKLFF. The CDR3 nucleotides are TGTGCCAGTAGCGGACAGGGTAGGAGTGAAAAACTGTTTTTT.

The V call is TRBV28, the J call TRBJ2-2; TRBD1 matches 9 bases. CDR1 and CDR2 from the germline V gene are MDHEN and SYDVKM. This CDR3 is built from 16 residues. J was trimmed by 4 bases and V by 6 bases; bases with no gene match: 9. In nucleotides, the CDR3 is TGTGCCAGCAGCTCCCCCGGGACAGGGCCCACCGGGGAGCTGTTTTTT. This encodes CASSSPGTGPTGELFF.

This clone showed up just a few times. This chain links TRBV5-1 with TRBJ2-3; 11 bases match TRBD2. The CDR3 extends over 16 amino acids. The germline CDR1 and CDR2 sequences are SGHRS and YFSETQ. V lost 4 bases and J lost 3; bases outside the gene matches: 7. The CDR3 nucleotides are TGCGCCAGCAGCCCTGGGGGGACTAGCGGTACAGATACGCAGTATTTT. It is translated as CASSPGGTSGTDTQYF.

The sample holds a few counts of this clone. The chain uses TRBV7-2 and TRBJ1-1, with TRBD1 matching over 8 bases. Trimming cost V 1 base and J 7 bases; bases outside gene matches: 2. The germline V gene has CDR1 SGHTA and CDR2 FQGNSA. The CDR3 totals 13 residues. The CDR3 DNA reads as TGTGCCAGCAGCTTAGGGACAGGGCTTGAAGCTTTCTTT. Translating gives CASSLGTGLEAFF.

This clone was detected a few times. The chain couples TRBV6-5 to TRBJ1-5; D is undetermined. Germline V gene lookup returns CDR1 MNHEY and CDR2 SVGAGI. The CDR3 runs 13 residues. V lost 5 bases, J lost 5 bases, and 10 bases lay in between. CDR3 protein: CASSPSLDQPQHF. CDR3 DNA: TGTGCCAGCAGTCCGTCGTTGGATCAGCCCCAGCATTTT.

The chain employs TRBV27 and TRBJ2-6; tentatively, D is TRBD1 (6 bases). CDR1 is MNHEY and CDR2 is SMNVEV in the germline V gene (reference sequence). V lost 6 bases to trimming and J lost 3 bases, with 18 bases between them. CDR3 length: 17 residues. Here the CDR3 reads CASRRGPQTGGANVLTF. CDR3 nucleotides: TGTGCCAGCAGGAGGGGACCCCAGACAGGTGGGGCCAACGTCCTGACTTTC.

This chain uses TRBV28 with TRBJ1-5; D ambiguous. The CDR3 extends over 12 amino acids. CDR1 is MDHEN, CDR2 SYDVKM, per germline. Deletions cut 8 bases from V and 2 bases from J, with 7 bases between. The CDR3 is CASRAGNQPQHF. The CDR3 DNA follows: TGTGCCAGCCGGGCTGGCAATCAGCCCCAGCATTTT.

The chain uses TRBV27 and TRBJ2-5; the D call may be TRBD1 or TRBD2 (5 bases each). Germline V gives CDR1 MNHEY, CDR2 SMNVEV (reference sequence). The CDR3 has 14 residues. Between the trimmed V and J ends, which lost 3 bases and 4 bases, there was a span of 12 bases. Here the CDR3 reads CASSFSGTVETQYF. The CDR3 DNA sequence: TGTGCCAGCAGTTTCTCCGGGACGGTAGAGACCCAGTACTTC.

The CDR3 sequence: CASSLEIGPPDEKLFF. The CDR3 DNA reads TGTGCCAGCAGCTTAGAAATAGGCCCCCCAGATGAAAAACTGTTTTTT. This sequence joins TRBV11-2 and TRBJ1-4; no firm D call. Germline V gene lookup returns CDR1 SGHAT and CDR2 FQNNGV. The ends were cut back, 0 bases at V and 6 bases at J, with 14 bases in the middle. The CDR3 contains 16 residues.